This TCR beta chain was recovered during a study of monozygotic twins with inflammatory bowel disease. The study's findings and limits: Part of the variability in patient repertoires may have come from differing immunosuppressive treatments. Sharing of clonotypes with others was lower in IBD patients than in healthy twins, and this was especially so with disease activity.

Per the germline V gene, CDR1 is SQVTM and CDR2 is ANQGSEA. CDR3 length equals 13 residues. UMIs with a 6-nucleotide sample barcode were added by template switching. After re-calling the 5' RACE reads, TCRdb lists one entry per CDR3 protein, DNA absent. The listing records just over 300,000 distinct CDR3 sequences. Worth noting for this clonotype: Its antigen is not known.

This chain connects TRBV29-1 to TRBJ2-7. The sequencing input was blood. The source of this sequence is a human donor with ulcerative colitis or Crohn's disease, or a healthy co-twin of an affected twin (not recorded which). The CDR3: CSVESSGFHEQYF.